This is a list of T cell receptor beta chains from one sample in a study of cytomegalovirus exposure and HLA in healthy donors. The method was immunoSEQ multiplex PCR; TCRdb's version includes in-frame clones alone and lacks a portion of them. The table records tens of thousands of clones, roughly 84% of them present only once. The sample was PBMCs. The receptors derive from a woman in her 30s in good health and CMV-seronegative. The CDR3 runs from the conserved cysteine through the conserved F or W. Fields, in order: J gene, clone size, V gene, D gene, CDR3 protein, CDR3 DNA. The D gene is left open where the match is weak. Size tells how often a clone was seen (once, few, many) or the class of an expanded clone, and some rows leave it out.

>TRBJ2-7|-|TRBV29-1|TRBD1
CSVGRQGSYEQYF
TGCAGCGTTGGAAGACAGGGCTCCTACGAGCAGTACTTC
>TRBJ1-4|-|TRBV5-1|TRBD1
CASSLGQGAVATNEKLFF
TGCGCCAGCAGCTTAGGACAGGGGGCCGTAGCGACTAATGAAAAACTGTTTTTT
>TRBJ2-3|-|TRBV9|TRBD1
CASSPGTGNKDTQYF
TGTGCCAGCAGCCCGGGGACAGGGAATAAGGATACGCAGTATTTT
>TRBJ2-3|-|TRBV7-9|TRBD1
CASSSRQGQSDTQYF
TGTGCCAGCAGCTCGAGACAGGGGCAGTCAGATACGCAGTATTTT
>TRBJ2-2|-|TRBV4-3|-
CASSQDQQGNTGELFF
TGCGCCAGCAGCCAAGATCAACAGGGCAACACCGGGGAGCTGTTTTTT
>TRBJ2-2|-|TRBV19|TRBD2
CASSILQAGGPGELFF
TGTGCCAGTAGTATACTTCAAGCGGGGGGGCCGGGGGAGCTGTTTTTT
>TRBJ2-5|-|TRBV19|-
CASRDLTQETQYF
TGTGCCAGTCGCGACTTGACCCAAGAGACCCAGTACTTC
>TRBJ1-4|-|TRBV6-6|-
CASSRTPQNEKLFF
TGTGCCAGCAGTCGGACACCTCAAAATGAAAAACTGTTTTTT
>TRBJ1-2|-|TRBV19|-
CASSAVGAVPISGYTF
TGTGCCAGTAGTGCCGTTGGGGCGGTACCTATTTCCGGCTACACCTTC
>TRBJ2-7|-|TRBV6-1|-
CASSEGGDEQYF
TGTGCCAGCAGTGAAGGGGGGGACGAGCAGTACTTC
>TRBJ2-7|once|TRBV5-1|-
CASSSSYEQYF
TGCGCCAGCAGCTCTTCCTACGAGCAGTACTTC
>TRBJ2-7|-|TRBV7-2|-
CASSLSGQHSYEQYF
TGTGCCAGCAGCTTAAGTGGACAGCACTCCTACGAGCAGTACTTC
>TRBJ1-1|few|TRBV7-2|-
CASRETGNTEAFF
TGTGCCAGCAGAGAGACAGGAAACACTGAAGCTTTCTTT
>TRBJ2-5|-|TRBV9|TRBD1
CASSDTGQGRETQYF
TGTGCCAGCAGCGACACAGGACAGGGGAGAGAGACCCAGTACTTC
>TRBJ2-1|-|TRBV11-2|TRBD1
CASSLGDRFRFF
TGTGCCAGCAGCTTAGGGGACAGGTTTCGGTTCTTC
>TRBJ1-1|once|TRBV4-1|-
CASSPLEYSEAFF
TGCGCCAGCAGCCCGTTAGAATACTCAGAAGCTTTCTTT
>TRBJ1-2|-|TRBV7-2|TRBD1
CASSLGTGRGYTF
TGTGCCAGCAGCCTGGGGACAGGGAGAGGCTACACCTTC
>TRBJ2-5|-|TRBV5-6|TRBD1
CASSGASGGIETQYF
TGTGCCAGCAGCGGTGCGTCAGGGGGCATAGAGACCCAGTACTTC
>TRBJ1-2|-|TRBV5-1|-
CASSLDPWEGYTF
TGCGCCAGCAGCCTGGATCCCTGGGAGGGCTACACCTTC
>TRBJ2-1|-|TRBV7-2|-
CASSLLIMGDEQFF
TGTGCCAGCAGCTTACTAATAATGGGCGATGAGCAGTTCTTC
>TRBJ2-7|once|TRBV4-3|TRBD1
CASSLQDRGPYEQYF
TGCGCCAGCAGCCTGCAGGACAGGGGGCCTTACGAGCAGTACTTC
>TRBJ1-1|-|TRBV11-2|-
CASSPSGLRGTEAFF
TGTGCCAGCAGCCCCTCCGGGCTCAGGGGCACTGAAGCTTTCTTT